The clone carrying this T cell receptor beta chain has just a few counts. Its matching antigen is unknown. The entry originates in a study of T cells in Graves' hyperthyroidism and ophthalmopathy. The investigators amplified TCR beta CDR3 regions from RNA transcripts. The primer set for the first-round RT-PCR of the TCR CDR3 was HTBI. Each CDR3 protein is one row after TCRdb ran MiXCR on the multiplex PCR reads. The sample holds hundreds of thousands of distinct CDR3 sequences, over 35% seen once. Study results and limitations: Researchers found most expanded thyroid clonotypes above 0.001 in blood as well. Ophthalmopathy cases were set apart from stable hyperthyroidism by a 13 V-J model.

Participants, patients aged 18 to 65, had newly diagnosed hyperthyroidism with a duration under 2 months. Cells are PBMCs isolated from over 7.5 ml of fresh blood. V lost 5 bases to trimming and J lost 4 bases, with 18 bases between them. This CDR3 is built from 15 residues. CDR1 and CDR2 from the germline V gene are SGHTA and FQGNSA. The rearrangement joins TRBV7-2 to TRBJ2-7; tentative D call: TRBD2 (7 bases). The sequence was obtained from a man aged 18 to 29 with Graves' hyperthyroidism. The sample was blood. CDR3 in DNA: TGTGCCAGCAGCCACAGAGGGGGGGGAGCGTACGAGCAGTACTTC. Translating it yields CASSHRGGGAYEQYF. Combining the CDR3 with reference TRBV7-2 and TRBJ2-7 gives the whole variable domain GAGVSQSPSNKVTEKGKDVELRCDPISGHTALYWYRQSLGQGLEFLIYFQGNSAPDKSGLPSDRFSAERTGGSVSTLTIQRTQQEDSAVYLCASSHRGGGAYEQYFGPGTRLTVT.